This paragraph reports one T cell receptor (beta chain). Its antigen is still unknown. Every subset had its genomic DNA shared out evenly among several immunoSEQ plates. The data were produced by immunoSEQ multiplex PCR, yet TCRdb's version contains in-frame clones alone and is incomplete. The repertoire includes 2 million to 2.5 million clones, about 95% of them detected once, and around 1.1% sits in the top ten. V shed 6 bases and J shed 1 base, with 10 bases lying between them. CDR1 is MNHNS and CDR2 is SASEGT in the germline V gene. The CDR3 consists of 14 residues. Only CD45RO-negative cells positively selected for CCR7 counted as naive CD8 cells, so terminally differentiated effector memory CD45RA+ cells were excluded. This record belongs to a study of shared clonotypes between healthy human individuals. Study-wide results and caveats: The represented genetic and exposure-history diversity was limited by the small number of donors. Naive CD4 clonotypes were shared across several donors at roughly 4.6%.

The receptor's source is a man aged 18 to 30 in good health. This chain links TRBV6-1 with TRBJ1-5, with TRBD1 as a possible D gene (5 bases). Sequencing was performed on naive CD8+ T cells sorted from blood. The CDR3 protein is CASRAGPSNQPQHF. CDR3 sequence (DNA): TGTGCCAGCAGAGCGGGACCGAGCAATCAGCCCCAGCATTTT.